The T cell receptor (beta chain) under discussion was sequenced for a study of regulatory T cells in long-lasting Graves disease. Time point denoted: newly diagnosed GD, antithyroid drugs for less than 3 months. PBMC RNA served as the TCR library source. Building the TCR beta libraries relied on iRepertoire HTBI primers, and CDR3 regions underwent Arm-PCR. Each CDR3 protein is one row after TCRdb ran MiXCR on the multiplex PCR reads. The sample lists 200,000 to 250,000 distinct CDR3 sequences, roughly 19% occurring once. V shed 4 bases and J 3 bases; nucleotides not matched to a gene: 4. The CDR3 extends over 14 amino acids. In germline, CDR1 is SGHAT, CDR2 FQDESV (reference sequence). This same sample was also part of a study on T cells in Graves' hyperthyroidism and ophthalmopathy.

V usage is TRBV11-1 and J usage is TRBJ2-3; TRBD1 agrees at 7 bases. The clonotype originates from a woman in her thirties with Graves disease. The starting material was peripheral blood mononuclear cells (PBMCs), obtained at new diagnosis, from a patient treated with antithyroid drugs. The CDR3 DNA is TGTGCCAGCAGCTATGACAGGGCAACAGATACGCAGTATTTT. It codes for CASSYDRATDTQYF.